The 11 T cell receptor beta chains below come from one sample, sequenced in a study of shared clonotypes between healthy human individuals (TCRdb year 2020). Receptors were amplified or captured by the immunoSEQ multiplex PCR assay. In TCRdb, the immuneACCESS table is reduced to in-frame sequences with V and J assigned. These tables do not hold every clone; where another copy was compared, an unresolved V gene accounts for under half, and the others remain unexplained. The sample data list a few million clones, and nearly 97% of these were observed just once. Over 0.1% of the sample lies in the top ten. The source material was naive CD4+ T cells sorted from blood. In light of the paper, this sample's cell subset or site label describes: CD45RA+ positively selected. The receptors come from a young man in good health.

This chain uses TRBV18 with TRBJ2-1, with 8 bases aligning to TRBD1. The CDR3 is 15 residues long. The germline V gene encodes CDR1 KGHSH and CDR2 LQKENI. V trimming: 8 bases; J trimming: 4 bases; junction bases outside the gene matches: 10. CDR3 protein: CASHGQGLSYNEQFF. In DNA form, the CDR3 reads TGTGCCAGCCACGGACAGGGACTCTCTTACAATGAGCAGTTCTTC.

The chain has TRBV9 and TRBJ2-2, with a possible D match to TRBD1 (6 bases). Trimming removed 0 bases at V and 7 bases at J, with 10 bases between. The CDR3 has 14 amino acids. Per the germline V gene, CDR1 is SGDLS and CDR2 is YYNGEE. CDR3 sequence (DNA): TGTGCCAGCAGCGTAGACGCAGGGGACGGGGAGCTGTTTTTT. Its protein is CASSVDAGDGELFF.

As concerns this clone: The same CDR3 arises from other DNA sequences in this sample as well. This rearrangement joins TRBV9 to TRBJ1-1; D is unclear. This CDR3 has 14 amino acids. The germline gives CDR1 SGDLS, CDR2 YYNGEE. V was shortened by 0 bases and J by 2 bases, with 8 bases between the two germline ends. CDR3 amino acids: CASSVGHLNTEAFF. CDR3 coding DNA: TGTGCCAGCAGCGTAGGTCACCTTAACACTGAAGCTTTCTTT.

The chain has TRBV2 and TRBJ1-6, with D possibly matching TRBD1 (5 bases). The CDR3 has 16 amino acids. The ends were cut back, 0 bases at V and 6 bases at J, with 12 bases in the middle. The germline V gene encodes CDR1 SNHLY and CDR2 FYNNEI. This chain's CDR3 is CASSEAGGEFNSPLHF. As DNA, the CDR3 is TGTGCCAGCAGTGAAGCTGGGGGGGAGTTTAATTCACCCCTCCACTTT.

The chain employs TRBV10-2 and TRBJ2-5; maybe TRBD1 (6 bases). Germline V gene sequence: CDR1 WSHSY, CDR2 SAAADI. The CDR3 is 14 amino acids. Between the trimmed V and J ends, which lost 2 bases and 5 bases, there was a span of 12 bases. The CDR3 here is CASSEQGPRETQYF. The DNA for the CDR3 is TGCGCCAGCAGTGAGCAGGGGCCGAGGGAGACCCAGTACTTC.

Turning to this clone: The identical CDR3 is also encoded by other nucleotide sequences in the sample. The J gene is TRBJ2-1, the V gene TRBV6-1; D unresolved. In germline, CDR1 is MNHNS, CDR2 SASEGT. The CDR3 sequence is 12 residues long. Trimming pared 1 base from V and 4 bases from J, leaving 2 bases between. CDR3 loop: CASSEVYNEQFF. The DNA of the CDR3 is TGTGCCAGCAGTGAAGTTTACAATGAGCAGTTCTTC.

About this clone itself: Distinct nucleotide sequences in the sample also encode this CDR3. The V and J genes are TRBV7-9 and TRBJ1-3, with 7 bases that match TRBD1. Germline V CDR1 and CDR2: SEHNR, FQNEAQ (reference sequence). The CDR3 has 14 amino acids. With V trimmed by 5 bases and J by 1 base, 2 bases remained unmatched. This CDR3 is CASSPTGSGNTIYF. Here the CDR3 DNA reads TGTGCCAGCAGCCCGACAGGGTCTGGAAACACCATATATTTT.

The table lists this clone with a few counts. The junction does not match germline at one end; this may be a read error. The chain carries TRBV2 and TRBJ1-5; D is uncertain. The germline CDR1 and CDR2 sequences are SNHLY and FYNNEI. The CDR3 is 15 amino acids. CDR3 nucleotides: TGTGCCAGCAGTACTGGTGGTTTGGGCAACCAGCCCCAGCATTTT. Translated, it gives CASSTGGLGNQPQHF.

The rearrangement joins TRBV28 to TRBJ1-2; D not resolved. CDR3 length: 14 residues. Germline V gene data show CDR1 as MDHEN and CDR2 as SYDVKM. V lost 6 bases, J lost 2 bases, and 13 bases lay in between. As DNA, the CDR3 is TGTGCCAGCAGCTCAGGACCGGGGAACTATGGCTACACCTTC. Translated: CASSSGPGNYGYTF.

V and J are TRBV10-2 and TRBJ2-7; tentatively, D is TRBD1 (5 bases). Germline V gene data show CDR1 as WSHSY and CDR2 as SAAADI. This CDR3 has 16 residues. Trimming stripped 3 bases from V and 0 bases from J, with 15 bases between. CDR3 amino acids: CASSDGRGKASYEQYF. CDR3 DNA: TGCGCCAGCAGTGACGGTAGGGGAAAAGCCTCCTACGAGCAGTACTTC.

The CDR3 DNA reads TGCGCCAGCACGAGTAGCGGGAGGGGCCAAGAGACCCAGTACTTC. As protein: CASTSSGRGQETQYF. The chain is built from TRBV5-1 and TRBJ2-5, with 11 bases fitting TRBD2. The germline V gene has CDR1 SGHRS and CDR2 YFSETQ. V shed 6 bases and J 1 base; nucleotides not matched to a gene: 5. The CDR3 has 15 residues.